This T cell receptor (beta chain) was documented in a study of T cell responses to AZD1222 COVID-19 vaccine. Regarding the study as a whole: Repertoires were obtained only post-peak T cell response. An increase in Spike-specific TCR breadth and depth was observed after two AZD1222 doses. In a largely white British group with more females than males, clonal diversity was possibly underestimated.

Points on this clone: Its cognate antigen is unknown.

V lost 6 bases, J lost 2 bases, and 10 bases stayed unmatched. The germline V gene has CDR1 DFQATT and CDR2 SNEGSKA (reference sequence). The CDR3 loop spans 14 amino acids. Pooling was applied to second doses at about 4 or about 12 weeks. Clones were sequenced by immunoSEQ multiplex PCR, and TCRdb holds only the in-frame ones, with some missing. The sample carries around 190,000 clones, roughly 92% recorded once. The sequencing here drew on peripheral blood, taken 28 days after the second AZD1222 dose. The clonotype originates from an adult who received the AZD1222 COVID-19 vaccine. The chain carries TRBV20-1 and TRBJ2-7, with 7 bases fitting TRBD2. The CDR3 loop reads CSASQREKAYEQYF. CDR3 sequence (DNA): TGCAGTGCGAGTCAGCGGGAAAAGGCCTACGAGCAGTACTTC.